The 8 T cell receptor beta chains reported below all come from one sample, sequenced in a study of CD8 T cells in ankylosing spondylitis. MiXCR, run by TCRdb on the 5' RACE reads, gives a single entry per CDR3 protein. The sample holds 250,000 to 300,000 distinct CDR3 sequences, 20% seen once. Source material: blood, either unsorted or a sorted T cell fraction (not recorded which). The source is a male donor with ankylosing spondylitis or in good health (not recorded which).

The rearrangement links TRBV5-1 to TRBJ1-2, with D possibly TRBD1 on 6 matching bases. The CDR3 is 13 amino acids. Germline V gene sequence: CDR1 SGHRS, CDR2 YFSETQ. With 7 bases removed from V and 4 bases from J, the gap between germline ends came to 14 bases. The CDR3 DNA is TGCGCCAGCGGTTCCGGGACACGCTATGGCTACACCTTC. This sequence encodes CASGSGTRYGYTF. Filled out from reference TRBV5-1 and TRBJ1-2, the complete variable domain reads KAGVTQTPRYLIKTRGQQVTLSCSPISGHRSVSWYQQTPGQGLQFLFEYFSETQRNKGNFPGRFSGRQFSNSRSEMNVSTLELGDSALYLCASGSGTRYGYTFGSGTRLTVV.

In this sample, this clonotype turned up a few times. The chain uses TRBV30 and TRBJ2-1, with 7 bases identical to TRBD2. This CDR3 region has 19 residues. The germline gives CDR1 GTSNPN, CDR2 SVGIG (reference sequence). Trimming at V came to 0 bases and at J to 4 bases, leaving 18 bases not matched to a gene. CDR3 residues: CAWSVWGVASGTEYNEQFF. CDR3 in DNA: TGTGCCTGGAGTGTATGGGGGGTCGCTAGCGGAACCGAATACAATGAGCAGTTCTTC.

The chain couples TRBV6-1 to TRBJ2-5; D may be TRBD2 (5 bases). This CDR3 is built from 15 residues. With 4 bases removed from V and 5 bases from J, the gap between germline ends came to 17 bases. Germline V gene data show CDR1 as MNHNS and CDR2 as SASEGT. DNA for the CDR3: TGTGCCAGCAGTGGACTAAAGGGATTAGGGGAGACCCAGTACTTC. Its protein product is CASSGLKGLGETQYF.

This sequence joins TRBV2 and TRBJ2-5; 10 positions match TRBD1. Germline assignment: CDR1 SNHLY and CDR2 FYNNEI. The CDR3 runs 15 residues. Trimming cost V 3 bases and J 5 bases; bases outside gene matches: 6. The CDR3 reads CASSDRGTGVETQYF. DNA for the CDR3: TGTGCCAGCAGTGACCGCGGGACAGGGGTCGAGACCCAGTACTTC.

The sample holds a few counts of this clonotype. The CDR3 loop is CSARGFGDYNSPLHF. The CDR3 DNA reads as TGCAGTGCTAGAGGTTTTGGGGACTATAATTCACCCCTCCACTTT. The rearrangement joins TRBV20-1 to TRBJ1-6; no reliable D call. V was trimmed by 1 base and J by 3 bases, leaving 10 bases between them. The length of the CDR3 is 15 residues. CDR1 and CDR2 from the germline V gene are DFQATT and SNEGSKA (reference sequence).

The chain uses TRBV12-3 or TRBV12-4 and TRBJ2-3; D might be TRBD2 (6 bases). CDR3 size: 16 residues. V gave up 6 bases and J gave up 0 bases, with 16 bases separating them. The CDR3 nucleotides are TGTGCCAGCAGGCCAAGTAGCGGAACTAGCACAGATACGCAGTATTTT. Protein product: CASRPSSGTSTDTQYF.

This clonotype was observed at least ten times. The CDR3: CAISEDRNTEAFF. The CDR3 DNA follows: TGTGCCATCAGTGAGGACAGGAACACTGAAGCTTTCTTT. The chain combines TRBV10-3 with TRBJ1-1, with D perhaps TRBD1 (5 bases). The CDR3 is made up of 13 amino acids. Germline values: CDR1 ENHRY, CDR2 SYGVKD. V lost 2 bases and J 1 base, leaving 5 bases between the germline ends.

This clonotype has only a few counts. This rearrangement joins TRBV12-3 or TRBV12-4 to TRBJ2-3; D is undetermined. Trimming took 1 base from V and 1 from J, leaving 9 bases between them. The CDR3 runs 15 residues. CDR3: CASSLGGARTDTQYF. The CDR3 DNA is TGTGCCAGCAGTTTAGGAGGCGCCCGCACAGATACGCAGTATTTT.